The 7 T cell receptor beta chains below were found in one sample sequenced in a study of Graves' ophthalmopathy and Graves' hyperthyroidism listed by TCRdb under 2018. Sequencing instrument: Illumina HiSeq 2000. For repertoire sequencing, the TCR beta CDR3 regions were amplified from RNA transcripts. HTBI primers and the Qiagen OneStep RT-PCR kit were used in a first-round RT-PCR, which was followed by a second-round multiplex PCR, size selection and purification. TCRdb handled the public reads itself, with Q25 trimming in fastp and clone calling in MiXCR, and kept productive beta chains. Entries are consolidated by CDR3 protein sequence, retaining the most common genes and DNA. The sample records roughly 600,000 distinct CDR3 sequences, 35% to 40% of which are singletons. Clones ranked in the top ten supply around 4% of the sample. The specimen was peripheral blood or thyroid tissue (not recorded which). Source of these receptors: an adult man with Graves' hyperthyroidism.

This chain connects TRBV5-1 to TRBJ2-1, with 7 bases fitting TRBD1. The CDR3 has 17 residues. The germline V gene encodes CDR1 SGHRS and CDR2 YFSETQ. Unmatched junction bases numbered 10, after V lost 0 bases and J lost 4 bases. The CDR3 protein is CASSLERPGQRYNEQFF. In DNA, the CDR3 is TGCGCCAGCAGCTTGGAACGACCGGGACAGAGATACAATGAGCAGTTCTTC. Together with reference TRBV5-1 and TRBJ2-1, the CDR3 gives the full variable domain: KAGVTQTPRYLIKTRGQQVTLSCSPISGHRSVSWYQQTPGQGLQFLFEYFSETQRNKGNFPGRFSGRQFSNSRSEMNVSTLELGDSALYLCASSLERPGQRYNEQFFGPGTRLTVL.

The chain couples TRBV29-1 to TRBJ1-2, with a possible D match to TRBD1 (6 bases). This CDR3 has 10 amino acids. The germline V gene has CDR1 SQVTM and CDR2 ANQGSEA. V shed 4 bases and J shed 7 bases, with 7 bases lying between them. The CDR3 is CSVVRGGYTF. The CDR3 nucleotides read TGCAGCGTTGTCAGGGGTGGCTACACCTTC.

V is TRBV18 and J is TRBJ2-5; TRBD1 matches at 8 bases. CDR1 KGHSH and CDR2 LQKENI come from the germline V gene. CDR3 length: 15 amino acids. J gave up 4 bases and V 6 bases, and 10 bases lay outside the gene matches. CDR3 residues: CASSQGQGVAETQYF. Written as DNA, the CDR3 is TGTGCCAGCTCTCAAGGACAGGGCGTTGCAGAGACCCAGTACTTC.

As regards this clonotype: A much larger clone differs from this one at a single base, so this may be a read error. The genes are TRBV20-1 and TRBJ2-2, with TRBD2 matching over 9 bases. Germline loops: CDR1 DFQATT, CDR2 SNEGSKA (reference sequence). Trimming at V came to 0 bases and at J to 4 bases, leaving 3 bases not matched to a gene. This CDR3 spans 15 amino acids. This CDR3 reads CSAREAGGSTGELFF. The CDR3 DNA follows: TGCAGTGCTAGAGAAGCGGGGGGTAGCACCGGGGAGCTGTTTTTT.

The chain has TRBV5-4 and TRBJ2-3; 9 positions match TRBD2. Trimming removed 2 bases from V and 3 bases from J; junction bases left unmatched: 10. Germline lookup yields CDR1 SGHNT and CDR2 YYREEE (reference sequence). This CDR3 has 17 amino acids. The CDR3 DNA reads TGTGCCAGCAGCTTAACCTCCGCGGGAGGGTTAACAGATACGCAGTATTTT. It is translated as CASSLTSAGGLTDTQYF.

This clonotype was recorded a few times. The V call is TRBV7-3, the J call TRBJ1-4; no clear D gene. Germline CDR1 reads SGHTA; CDR2 reads FQGTGA. The V end was cut by 4 bases, the J end by 0 bases, with 12 bases between. The length of the CDR3 is 16 residues. CDR3 sequence reads: CASSSSVQATNEKLFF. The CDR3 DNA is TGTGCCAGCAGCTCCTCTGTGCAGGCAACTAATGAAAAACTGTTTTTT.

This clonotype was picked up many times. The chain couples TRBV24-1 to TRBJ1-1; tentatively, D is TRBD1 (5 bases). Looked up from germline, CDR1 is KGHDR and CDR2 is SFDVKD. V was pared by 3 bases and J by 5 bases, with 9 bases between. CDR3 length: 13 residues. This CDR3 is CATSDIDSTEAFF. For the CDR3, the DNA is TGTGCCACCAGTGATATAGACAGTACTGAAGCTTTCTTT.